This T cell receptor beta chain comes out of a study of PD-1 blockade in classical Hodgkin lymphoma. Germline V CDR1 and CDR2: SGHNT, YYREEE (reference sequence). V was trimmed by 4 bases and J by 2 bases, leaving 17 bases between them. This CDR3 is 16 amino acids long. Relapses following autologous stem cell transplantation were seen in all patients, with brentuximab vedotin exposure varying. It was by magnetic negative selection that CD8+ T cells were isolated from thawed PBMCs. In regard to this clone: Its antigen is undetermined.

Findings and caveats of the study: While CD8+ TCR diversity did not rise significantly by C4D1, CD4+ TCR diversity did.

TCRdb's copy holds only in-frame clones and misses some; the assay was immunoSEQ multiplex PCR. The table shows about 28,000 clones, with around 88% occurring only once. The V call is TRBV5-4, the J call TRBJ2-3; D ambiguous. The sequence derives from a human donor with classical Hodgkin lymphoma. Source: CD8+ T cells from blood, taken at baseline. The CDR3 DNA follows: TGTGCCAGCAGCCACCCGACACCCCCTAACACAGATACGCAGTATTTT. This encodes CASSHPTPPNTDTQYF.